Listed here is a single T cell receptor (beta chain). Original processing notes: Amplifying reference gene primers gave estimates of nucleated cell counts. Libraries were prepared by immunoSEQ multiplex PCR; TCRdb keeps only in-frame clonotypes and omits some of them. V and J calls and clone size follow that table, whereas D and trimming were derived from the DNA. This table holds under 300,000 clones, less than 85% found once. These data are taken from a study of blood T cell repertoires in COVID-19. Study-wide background: T cells, B-cell-depleted T cells, or PBMCs supplied cDNA or gDNA.

V was shortened by 6 bases and J by 2 bases, with 19 bases between the two germline ends. CDR1 is MDHEN, CDR2 SYDVKM, per germline. This CDR3 has 16 residues. The sequenced sample was peripheral blood. This sequence originates from a woman aged 80 or over with active or convalescent COVID-19. This sequence joins TRBV28 and TRBJ1-2; perhaps TRBD1 as D (6 bases). The DNA of the CDR3 is TGTGCCAGCAGCGCCGGGGGGGCGCCCTTGAACTATGGCTACACCTTC. Translated, it gives CASSAGGAPLNYGYTF.